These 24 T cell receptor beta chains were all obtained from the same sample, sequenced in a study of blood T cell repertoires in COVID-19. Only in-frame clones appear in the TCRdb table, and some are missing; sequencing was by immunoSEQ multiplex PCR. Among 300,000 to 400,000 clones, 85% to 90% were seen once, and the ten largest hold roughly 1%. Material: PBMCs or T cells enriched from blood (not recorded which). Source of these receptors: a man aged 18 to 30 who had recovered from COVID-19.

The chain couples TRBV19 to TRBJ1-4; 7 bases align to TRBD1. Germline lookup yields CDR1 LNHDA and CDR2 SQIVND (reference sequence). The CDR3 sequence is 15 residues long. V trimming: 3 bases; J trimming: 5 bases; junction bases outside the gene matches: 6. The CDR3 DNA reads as TGTGCCAGTAGTATTGGGGGGACAGAGAATGAAAAACTGTTTTTT. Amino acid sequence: CASSIGGTENEKLFF.

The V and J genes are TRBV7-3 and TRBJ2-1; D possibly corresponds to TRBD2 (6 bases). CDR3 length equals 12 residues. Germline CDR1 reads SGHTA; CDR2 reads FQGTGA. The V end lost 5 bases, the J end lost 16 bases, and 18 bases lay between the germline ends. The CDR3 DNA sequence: TGTGCCAGCAGCCCCTTAAAAGGACTACCCTTCTTC. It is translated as CASSPLKGLPFF. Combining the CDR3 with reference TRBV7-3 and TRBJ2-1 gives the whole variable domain GAGVSQTPSNKVTEKGKYVELRCDPISGHTALYWYRQSLGQGPEFLIYFQGTGAADDSGLPNDRFFAVRPEGSVSTLKIQRTERGDSAVYLCASSPLKGLPFFGPGTRLTVL.

CDR3 sequence: CASSQEEMNTEAFF. The CDR3 nucleotides read TGTGCCAGCAGCCAAGAAGAGATGAACACTGAAGCTTTCTTT. The gene calls are TRBV3-1 (or the pseudogene TRBV3-2) and TRBJ1-1; D is undetermined. Trimming shortened V by 0 bases and J by 0 bases, and 5 bases separated the two germline ends. Germline values: CDR1 LGHDT, CDR2 YNNKEL (reference sequence). The length of the CDR3 is 14 residues.

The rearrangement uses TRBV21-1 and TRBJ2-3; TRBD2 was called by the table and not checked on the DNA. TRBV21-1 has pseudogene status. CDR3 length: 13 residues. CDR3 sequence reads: CASQRRWTDTQYF. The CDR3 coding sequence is TGTGCCAGCCAGCGGCGTTGGACAGATACGCAGTATTTT.

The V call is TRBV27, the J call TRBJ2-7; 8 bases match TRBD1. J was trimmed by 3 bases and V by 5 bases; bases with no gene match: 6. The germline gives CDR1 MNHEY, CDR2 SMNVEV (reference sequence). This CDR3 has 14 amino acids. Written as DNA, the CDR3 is TGTGCCAGCAGTCTTGGGACAGGTTTCTACGAGCAGTACTTC. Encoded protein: CASSLGTGFYEQYF.

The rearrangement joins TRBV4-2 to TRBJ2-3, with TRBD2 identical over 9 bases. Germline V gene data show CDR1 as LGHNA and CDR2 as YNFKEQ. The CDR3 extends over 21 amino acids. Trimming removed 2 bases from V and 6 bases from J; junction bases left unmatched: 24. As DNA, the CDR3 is TGTGCCAGCAGCCAACGGAGGGTTGGCGGGGGGGCCTGGGGTCTCGTCGATACGCAGTATTTT. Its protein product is CASSQRRVGGGAWGLVDTQYF.

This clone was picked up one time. DNA for the CDR3: TGTGCCAGCAGTACGCGGGAGTCTGGGGCGAAACTGTTTTTT. Translation: CASSTRESGAKLFF. The chain employs TRBV27 and TRBJ1-4, with a tentative D call TRBD1 (5 bases). The CDR3 consists of 14 residues. Trimming took off 5 bases at V and 11 bases at J, with 18 bases between the two ends. The germline CDR1 and CDR2 sequences are MNHEY and SMNVEV (reference sequence).

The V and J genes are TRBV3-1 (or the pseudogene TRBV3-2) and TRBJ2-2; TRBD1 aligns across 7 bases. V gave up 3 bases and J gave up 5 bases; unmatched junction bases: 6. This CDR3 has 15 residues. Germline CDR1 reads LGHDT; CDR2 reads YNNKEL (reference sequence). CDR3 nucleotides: TGTGCCAGCAGCCAGATCAGGGGGTTTACCGGGGAGCTGTTTTTT. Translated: CASSQIRGFTGELFF.

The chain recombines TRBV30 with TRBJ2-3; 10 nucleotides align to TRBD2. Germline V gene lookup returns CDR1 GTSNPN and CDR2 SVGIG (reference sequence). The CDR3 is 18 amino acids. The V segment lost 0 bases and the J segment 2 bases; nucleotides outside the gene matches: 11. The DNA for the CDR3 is TGTGCCTGGAGTGTACTAGCGGGACGCGTCGGATCCACAGATACGCAGTATTTT. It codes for CAWSVLAGRVGSTDTQYF.

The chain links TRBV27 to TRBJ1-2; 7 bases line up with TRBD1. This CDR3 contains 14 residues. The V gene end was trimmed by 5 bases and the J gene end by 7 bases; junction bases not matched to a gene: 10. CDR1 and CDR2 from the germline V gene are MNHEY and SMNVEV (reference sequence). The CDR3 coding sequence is TGTGCCAGCAGTCCTACAGACAGGGTCTCTGGCTACACCTTC. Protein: CASSPTDRVSGYTF.

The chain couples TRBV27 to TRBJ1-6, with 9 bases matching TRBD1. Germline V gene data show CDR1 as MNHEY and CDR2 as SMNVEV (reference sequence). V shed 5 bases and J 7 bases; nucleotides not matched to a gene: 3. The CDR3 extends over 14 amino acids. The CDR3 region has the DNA TGTGCCAGCAGTGCGGACAGGGGAAATTCACCCCTCCACTTT. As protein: CASSADRGNSPLHF.

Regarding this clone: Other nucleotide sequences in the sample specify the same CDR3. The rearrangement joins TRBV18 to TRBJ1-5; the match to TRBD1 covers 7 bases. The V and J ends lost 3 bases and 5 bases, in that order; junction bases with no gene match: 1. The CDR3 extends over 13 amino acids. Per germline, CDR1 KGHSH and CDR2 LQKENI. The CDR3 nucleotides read TGTGCCAGCTCACCTACAGGGGATCAGCCCCAGCATTTT. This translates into CASSPTGDQPQHF.

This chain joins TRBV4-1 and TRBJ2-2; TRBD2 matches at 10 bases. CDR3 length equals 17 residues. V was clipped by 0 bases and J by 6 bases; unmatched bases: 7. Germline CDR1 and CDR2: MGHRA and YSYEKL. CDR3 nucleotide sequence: TGCGCCAGCAGCCAAGACAGCGGGGGGGCCTGGGCCGGGGAGCTGTTTTTT. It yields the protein CASSQDSGGAWAGELFF.

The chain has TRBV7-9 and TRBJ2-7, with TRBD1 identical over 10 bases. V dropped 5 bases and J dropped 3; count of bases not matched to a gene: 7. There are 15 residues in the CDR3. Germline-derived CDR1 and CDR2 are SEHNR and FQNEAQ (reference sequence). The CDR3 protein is CASSQTGGNFYEQYF. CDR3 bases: TGTGCCAGCAGCCAGACAGGGGGCAATTTCTACGAGCAGTACTTC.

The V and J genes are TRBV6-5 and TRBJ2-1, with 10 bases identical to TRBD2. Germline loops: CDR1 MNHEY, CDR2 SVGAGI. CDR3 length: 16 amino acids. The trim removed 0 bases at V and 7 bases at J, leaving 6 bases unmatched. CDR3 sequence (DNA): TGTGCCAGCAGTTACTCGAGAAGCGGGGGGGCAAATGAGCAGTTCTTC. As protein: CASSYSRSGGANEQFF.

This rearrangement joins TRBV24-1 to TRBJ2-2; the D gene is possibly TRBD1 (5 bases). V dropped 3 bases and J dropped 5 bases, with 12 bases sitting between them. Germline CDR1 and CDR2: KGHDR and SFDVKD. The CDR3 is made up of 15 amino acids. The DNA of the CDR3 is TGTGCCACCAGTGATCGCCTACAGGTAACCGGGGAGCTGTTTTTT. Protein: CATSDRLQVTGELFF.

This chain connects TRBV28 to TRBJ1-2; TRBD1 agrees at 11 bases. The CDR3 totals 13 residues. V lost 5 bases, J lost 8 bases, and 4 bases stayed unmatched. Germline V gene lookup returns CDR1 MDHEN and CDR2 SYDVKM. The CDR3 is CASSLGQGDGYTF. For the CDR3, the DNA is TGTGCCAGCAGTCTGGGACAGGGGGACGGCTACACCTTC.

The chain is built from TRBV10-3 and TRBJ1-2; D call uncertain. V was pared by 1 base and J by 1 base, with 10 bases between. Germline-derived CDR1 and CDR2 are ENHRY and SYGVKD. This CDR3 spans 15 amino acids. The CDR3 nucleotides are TGTGCCATCAGTGAGTATGGGCTGCTTAACTATGGCTACACCTTC. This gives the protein CAISEYGLLNYGYTF.

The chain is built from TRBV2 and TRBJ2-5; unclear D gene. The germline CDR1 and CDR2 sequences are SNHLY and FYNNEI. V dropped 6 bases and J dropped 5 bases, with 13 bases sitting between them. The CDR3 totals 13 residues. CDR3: CASSKRAQETQYF. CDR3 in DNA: TGTGCCAGCAGCAAAAGAGCGCAGGAGACCCAGTACTTC.

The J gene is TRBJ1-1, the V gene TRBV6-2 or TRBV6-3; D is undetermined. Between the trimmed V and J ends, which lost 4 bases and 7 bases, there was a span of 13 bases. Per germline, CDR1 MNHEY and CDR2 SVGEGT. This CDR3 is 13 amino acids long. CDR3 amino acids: CASSSQVMVEAFF. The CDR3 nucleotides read TGTGCCAGCAGTTCCCAGGTGATGGTTGAAGCTTTCTTT.

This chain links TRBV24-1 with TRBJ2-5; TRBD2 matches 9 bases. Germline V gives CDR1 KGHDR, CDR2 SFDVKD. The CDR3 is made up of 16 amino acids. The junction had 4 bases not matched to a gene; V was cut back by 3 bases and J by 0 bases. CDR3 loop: CATSDASGKYQETQYF. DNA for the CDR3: TGTGCCACCAGTGATGCTAGCGGGAAGTACCAAGAGACCCAGTACTTC.

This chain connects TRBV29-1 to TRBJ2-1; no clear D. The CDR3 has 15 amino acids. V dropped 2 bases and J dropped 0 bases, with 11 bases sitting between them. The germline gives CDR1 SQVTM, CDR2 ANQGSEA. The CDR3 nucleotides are TGCAGCGTTGAATGGCCAGCGAGCTCCTACAATGAGCAGTTCTTC. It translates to CSVEWPASSYNEQFF.

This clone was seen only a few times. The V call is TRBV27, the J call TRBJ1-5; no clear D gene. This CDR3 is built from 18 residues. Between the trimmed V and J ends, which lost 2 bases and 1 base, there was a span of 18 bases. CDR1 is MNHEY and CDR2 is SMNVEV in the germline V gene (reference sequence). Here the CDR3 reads CASSLRIPLGGSNQPQHF. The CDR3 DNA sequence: TGTGCCAGCAGTTTACGGATTCCCCTCGGAGGGAGCAATCAGCCCCAGCATTTT.

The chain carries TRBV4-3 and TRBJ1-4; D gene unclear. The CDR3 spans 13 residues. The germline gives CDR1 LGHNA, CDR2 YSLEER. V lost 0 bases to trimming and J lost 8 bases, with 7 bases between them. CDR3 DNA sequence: TGCGCCAGCAGCCAAGATCAGCGGGAAAAACTGTTTTTT. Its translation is CASSQDQREKLFF.